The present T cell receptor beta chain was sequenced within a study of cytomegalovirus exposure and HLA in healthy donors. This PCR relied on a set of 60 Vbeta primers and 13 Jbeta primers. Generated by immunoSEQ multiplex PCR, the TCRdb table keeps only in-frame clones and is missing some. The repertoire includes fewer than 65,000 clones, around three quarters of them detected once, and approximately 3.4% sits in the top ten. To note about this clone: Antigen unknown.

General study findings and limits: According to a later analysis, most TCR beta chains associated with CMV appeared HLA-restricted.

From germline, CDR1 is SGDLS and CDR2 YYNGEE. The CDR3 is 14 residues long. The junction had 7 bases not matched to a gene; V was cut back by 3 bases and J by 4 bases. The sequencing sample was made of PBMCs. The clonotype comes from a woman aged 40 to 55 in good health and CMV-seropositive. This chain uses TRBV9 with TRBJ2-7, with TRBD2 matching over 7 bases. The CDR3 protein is CASSGGGGPYEQYF. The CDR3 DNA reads TGTGCCAGCAGCGGAGGCGGGGGACCTTACGAGCAGTACTTC.